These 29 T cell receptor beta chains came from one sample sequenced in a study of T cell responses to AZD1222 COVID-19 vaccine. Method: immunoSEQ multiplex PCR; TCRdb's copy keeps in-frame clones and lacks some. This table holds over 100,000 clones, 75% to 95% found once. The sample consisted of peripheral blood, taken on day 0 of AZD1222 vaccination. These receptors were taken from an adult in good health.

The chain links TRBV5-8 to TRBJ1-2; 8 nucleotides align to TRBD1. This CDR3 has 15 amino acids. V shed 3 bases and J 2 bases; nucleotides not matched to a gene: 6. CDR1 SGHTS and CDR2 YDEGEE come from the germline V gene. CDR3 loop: CASSYDRGWNYGYTF. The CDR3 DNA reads TGTGCCAGCAGCTATGACAGGGGTTGGAACTATGGCTACACCTTC.

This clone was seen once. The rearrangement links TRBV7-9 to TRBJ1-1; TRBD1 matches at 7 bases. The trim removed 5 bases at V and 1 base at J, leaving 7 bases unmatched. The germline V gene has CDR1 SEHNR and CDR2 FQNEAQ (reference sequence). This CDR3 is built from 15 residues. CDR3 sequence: CASSAPGTANTEAFF. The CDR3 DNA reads TGTGCCAGCAGCGCCCCCGGGACAGCGAACACTGAAGCTTTCTTT.

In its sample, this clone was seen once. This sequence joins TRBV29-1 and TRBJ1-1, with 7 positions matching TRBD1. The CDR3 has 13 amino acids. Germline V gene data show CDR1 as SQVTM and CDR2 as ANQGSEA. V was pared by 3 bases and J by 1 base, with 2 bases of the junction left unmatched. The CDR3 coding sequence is TGCAGCGTTGATCACAGGGGGAACACTGAAGCTTTCTTT. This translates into CSVDHRGNTEAFF.

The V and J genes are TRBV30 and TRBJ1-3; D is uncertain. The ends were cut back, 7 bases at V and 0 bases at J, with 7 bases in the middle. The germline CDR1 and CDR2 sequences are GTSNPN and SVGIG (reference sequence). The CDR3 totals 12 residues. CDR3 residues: CASTRSGNTIYF. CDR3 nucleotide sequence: TGTGCCTCGACCCGCTCTGGAAACACCATATATTTT.

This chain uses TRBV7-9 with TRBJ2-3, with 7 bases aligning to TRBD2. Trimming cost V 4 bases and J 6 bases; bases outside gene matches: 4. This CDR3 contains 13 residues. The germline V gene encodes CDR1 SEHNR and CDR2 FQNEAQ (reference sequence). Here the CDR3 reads CASSSREGDTQYF. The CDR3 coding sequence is TGTGCCAGCAGCTCAAGGGAGGGGGATACGCAGTATTTT.

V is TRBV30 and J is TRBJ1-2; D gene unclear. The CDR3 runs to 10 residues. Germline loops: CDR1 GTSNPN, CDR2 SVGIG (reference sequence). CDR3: CAIGGYGYTF. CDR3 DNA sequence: TGTGCTATTGGTGGCTATGGCTACACCTTC.

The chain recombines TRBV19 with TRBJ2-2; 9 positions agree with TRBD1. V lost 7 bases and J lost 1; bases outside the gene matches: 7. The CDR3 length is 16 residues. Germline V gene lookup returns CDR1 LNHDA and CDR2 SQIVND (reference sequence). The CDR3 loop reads CASNHRGPRNTGELFF. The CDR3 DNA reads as TGTGCCAGTAACCACAGGGGGCCGAGGAACACCGGGGAGCTGTTTTTT.

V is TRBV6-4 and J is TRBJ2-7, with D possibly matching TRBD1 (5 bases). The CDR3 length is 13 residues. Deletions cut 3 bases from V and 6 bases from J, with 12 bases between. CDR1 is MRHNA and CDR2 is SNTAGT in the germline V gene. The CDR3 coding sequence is TGTGCCAGCAGTGAAACCAGGGCTAGCGAGCAGTACTTC. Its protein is CASSETRASEQYF.

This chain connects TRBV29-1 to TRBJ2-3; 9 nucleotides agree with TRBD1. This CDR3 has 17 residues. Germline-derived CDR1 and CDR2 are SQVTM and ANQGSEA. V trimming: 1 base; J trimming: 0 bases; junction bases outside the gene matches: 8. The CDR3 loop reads CSVEAPGTGYSTDTQYF. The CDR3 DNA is TGCAGCGTTGAAGCCCCCGGGACAGGGTACAGCACAGATACGCAGTATTTT.

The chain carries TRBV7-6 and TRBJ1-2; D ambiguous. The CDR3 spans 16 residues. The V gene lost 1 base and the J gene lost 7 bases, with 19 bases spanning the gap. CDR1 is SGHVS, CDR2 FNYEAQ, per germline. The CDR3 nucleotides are TGTGCCAGCAGCTTAGGGTCTTTTCTGGGTGATAGTGGCTACACCTTC. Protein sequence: CASSLGSFLGDSGYTF.

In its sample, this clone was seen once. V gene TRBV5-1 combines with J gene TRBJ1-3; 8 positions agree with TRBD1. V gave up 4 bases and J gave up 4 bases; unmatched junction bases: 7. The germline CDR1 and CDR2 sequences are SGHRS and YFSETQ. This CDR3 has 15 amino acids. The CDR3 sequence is CASSERTGTGNTIYF. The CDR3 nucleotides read TGCGCCAGCAGCGAACGGACAGGGACGGGAAACACCATATATTTT.

The CDR3 here is CASSVDRYGYTF. CDR3 coding DNA: TGTGCCAGCAGCGTGGACCGATATGGCTACACCTTC. The V gene is TRBV6-5, the J gene TRBJ1-2; no definite D call. The V end lost 6 bases, the J end lost 5 bases, and 10 bases lay between the germline ends. The CDR3 is made up of 12 amino acids. Germline V gene lookup returns CDR1 MNHEY and CDR2 SVGAGI.

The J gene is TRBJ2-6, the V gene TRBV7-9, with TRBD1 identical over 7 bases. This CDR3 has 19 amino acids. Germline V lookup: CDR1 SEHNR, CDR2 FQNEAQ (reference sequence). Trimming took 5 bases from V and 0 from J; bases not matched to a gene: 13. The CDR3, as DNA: TGTGCCAGCAGCCCCCTCCCGGGACAGACATCCTCTGGGGCCAACGTCCTGACTTTC. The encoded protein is CASSPLPGQTSSGANVLTF.

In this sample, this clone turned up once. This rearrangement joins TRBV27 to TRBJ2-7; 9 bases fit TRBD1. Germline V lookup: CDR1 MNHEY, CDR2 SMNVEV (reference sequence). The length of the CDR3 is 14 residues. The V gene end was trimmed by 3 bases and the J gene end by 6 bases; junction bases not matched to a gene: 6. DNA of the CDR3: TGTGCCAGCAGTTTTTGGGGACAGGGAGGCGAGCAGTACTTC. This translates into CASSFWGQGGEQYF.

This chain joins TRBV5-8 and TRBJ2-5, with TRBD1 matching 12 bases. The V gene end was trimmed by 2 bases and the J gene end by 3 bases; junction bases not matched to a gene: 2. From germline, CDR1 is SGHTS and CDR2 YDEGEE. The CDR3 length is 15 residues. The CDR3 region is CASSFGTGGEETQYF. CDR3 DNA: TGTGCCAGCAGCTTCGGGACAGGGGGCGAAGAGACCCAGTACTTC. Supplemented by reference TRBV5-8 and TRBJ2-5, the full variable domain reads EAGVTQSPTHLIKTRGQQATLRCSPISGHTSVYWYQQALGLGLQFLLWYDEGEERNRGNFPPRFSGRQFPNYSSELNVNALELEDSALYLCASSFGTGGEETQYFGPGTRLLVL.

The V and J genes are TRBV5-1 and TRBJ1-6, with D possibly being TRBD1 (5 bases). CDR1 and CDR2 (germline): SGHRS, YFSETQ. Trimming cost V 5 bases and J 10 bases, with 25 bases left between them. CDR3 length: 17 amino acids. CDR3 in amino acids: CASSRRGRVGSWSPLHF. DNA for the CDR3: TGCGCCAGCAGTCGCCGGGGCAGGGTTGGCTCCTGGTCACCCCTCCACTTT.

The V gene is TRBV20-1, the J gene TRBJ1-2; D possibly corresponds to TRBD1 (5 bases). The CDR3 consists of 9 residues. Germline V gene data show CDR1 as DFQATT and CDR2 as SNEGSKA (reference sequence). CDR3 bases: TGCAGGGGGGACTATGGCTACACCTTC. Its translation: CRGDYGYTF.

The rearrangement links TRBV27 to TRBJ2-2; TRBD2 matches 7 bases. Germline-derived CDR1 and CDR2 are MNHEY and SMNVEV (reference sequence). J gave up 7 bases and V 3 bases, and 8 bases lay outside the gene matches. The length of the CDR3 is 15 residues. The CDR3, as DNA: TGTGCCAGCAGTTTCGTGGGGGGGTATGGCGGGGAGCTGTTTTTT. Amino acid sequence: CASSFVGGYGGELFF.

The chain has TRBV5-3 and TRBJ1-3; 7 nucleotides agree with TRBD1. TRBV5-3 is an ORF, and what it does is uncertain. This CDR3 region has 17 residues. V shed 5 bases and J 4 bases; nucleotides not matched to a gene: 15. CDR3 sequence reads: CARSLGTVGASGNTIYF. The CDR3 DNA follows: TGTGCCAGAAGTCTCGGGACAGTAGGAGCTTCGGGAAACACCATATATTTT.

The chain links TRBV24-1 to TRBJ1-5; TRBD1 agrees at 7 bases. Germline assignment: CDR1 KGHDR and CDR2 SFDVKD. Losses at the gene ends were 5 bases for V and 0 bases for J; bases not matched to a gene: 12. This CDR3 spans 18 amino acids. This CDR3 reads CATSGYINGQDSNQPQHF. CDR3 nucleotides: TGTGCCACCAGTGGCTACATTAACGGACAGGATAGCAATCAGCCCCAGCATTTT.

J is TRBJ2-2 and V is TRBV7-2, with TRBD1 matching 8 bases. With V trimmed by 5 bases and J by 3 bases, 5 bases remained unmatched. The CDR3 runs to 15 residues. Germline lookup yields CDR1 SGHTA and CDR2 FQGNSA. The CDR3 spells CASSRTGTDTGELFF. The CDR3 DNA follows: TGTGCCAGCAGCCGGACAGGGACGGACACCGGGGAGCTGTTTTTT.

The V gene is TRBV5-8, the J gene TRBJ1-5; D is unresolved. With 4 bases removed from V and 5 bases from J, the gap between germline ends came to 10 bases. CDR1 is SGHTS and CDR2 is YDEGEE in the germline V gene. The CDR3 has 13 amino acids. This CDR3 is CASSQIRDQPQHF. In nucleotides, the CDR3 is TGTGCCAGCAGCCAGATAAGGGATCAGCCCCAGCATTTT.

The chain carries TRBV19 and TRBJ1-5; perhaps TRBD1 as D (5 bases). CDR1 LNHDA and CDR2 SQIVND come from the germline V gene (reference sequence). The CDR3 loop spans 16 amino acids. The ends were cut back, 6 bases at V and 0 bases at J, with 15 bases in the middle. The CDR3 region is CASRGGVPYSNQPQHF. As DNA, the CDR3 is TGTGCCAGTAGGGGGGGGGTCCCCTATAGCAATCAGCCCCAGCATTTT.

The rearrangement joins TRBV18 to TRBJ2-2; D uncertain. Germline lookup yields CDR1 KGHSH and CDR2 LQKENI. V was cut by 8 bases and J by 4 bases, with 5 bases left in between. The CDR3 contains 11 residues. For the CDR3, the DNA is TGTGCCAGCGATGTCACCGGGGAGCTGTTTTTT. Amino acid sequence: CASDVTGELFF.

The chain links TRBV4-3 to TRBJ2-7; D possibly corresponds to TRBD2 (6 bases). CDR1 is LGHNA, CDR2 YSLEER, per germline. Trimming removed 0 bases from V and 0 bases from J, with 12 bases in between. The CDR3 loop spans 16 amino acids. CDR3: CASSQESPGGSYEQYF. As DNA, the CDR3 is TGCGCCAGCAGCCAAGAATCCCCCGGGGGCTCCTACGAGCAGTACTTC.

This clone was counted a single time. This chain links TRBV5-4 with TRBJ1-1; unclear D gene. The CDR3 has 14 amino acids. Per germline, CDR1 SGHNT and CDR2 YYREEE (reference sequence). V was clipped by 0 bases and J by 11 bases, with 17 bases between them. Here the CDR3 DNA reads TGTGCCAGCAGCTTGGGGACGGCACCCGGGCGCGCTTTCTTT. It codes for CASSLGTAPGRAFF. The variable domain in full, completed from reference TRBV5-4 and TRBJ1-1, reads ETGVTQSPTHLIKTRGQQVTLRCSSQSGHNTVSWYQQALGQGPQFIFQYYREEENGRGNFPPRFSGLQFPNYSSELNVNALELDDSALYLCASSLGTAPGRAFFGQGTRLTVV.

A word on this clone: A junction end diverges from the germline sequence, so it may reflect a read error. The CDR3: CASSFGGRETDTQYF. CDR3 in DNA: TGTGCTAGCAGCTTTGGGGGGAGGGAAACAGATACGCAGTATTTT. This chain connects TRBV7-7 to TRBJ2-3, with 7 positions matching TRBD2. The CDR3 has 15 amino acids. Germline-derived CDR1 and CDR2 are SSHAT and FNYEAQ (reference sequence).

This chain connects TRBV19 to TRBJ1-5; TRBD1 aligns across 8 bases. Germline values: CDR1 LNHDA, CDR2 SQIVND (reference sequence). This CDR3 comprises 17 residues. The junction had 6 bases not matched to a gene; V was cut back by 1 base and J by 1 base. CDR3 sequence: CASSIGAGGVSNQPQHF. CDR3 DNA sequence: TGTGCCAGTAGTATAGGGGCAGGGGGCGTGAGCAATCAGCCCCAGCATTTT.

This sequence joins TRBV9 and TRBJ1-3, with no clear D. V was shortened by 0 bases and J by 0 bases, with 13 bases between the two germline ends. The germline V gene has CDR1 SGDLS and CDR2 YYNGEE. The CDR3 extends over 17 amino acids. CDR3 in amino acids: CASSVAATPSSGNTIYF. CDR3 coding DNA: TGTGCCAGCAGCGTAGCGGCCACCCCGAGCTCTGGAAACACCATATATTTT. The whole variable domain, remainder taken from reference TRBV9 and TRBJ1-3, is DSGVTQTPKHLITATGQRVTLRCSPRSGDLSVYWYQQSLDQGLQFLIQYYNGEERAKGNILERFSAQQFPDLHSELNLSSLELGDSALYFCASSVAATPSSGNTIYFGEGSWLTVV.